The 19 T cell receptor beta chains below all came from one sample that was sequenced in a study of T cells in Graves' hyperthyroidism and ophthalmopathy (dated by TCRdb to about 2019). Library preparation was by multiplex PCR. TCRdb lists the instrument as Illumina HiSeq 2000. Amplification of TCR beta CDR3 regions was carried out from RNA transcripts. A first-round RT-PCR of the TCR CDR3 used the HTBI primer set with the Qiagen OneStep RT-PCR kit. Starting from the raw public reads, TCRdb applied fastp trimming at Q25, assembled clones with MiXCR and retained in-frame beta chains. Each entry merges the rows of one CDR3 protein and shows their most common DNA and genes. This sample lists around 600,000 distinct CDR3 sequences; approximately 14% were detected once. In total, the top ten clones hold 7.1% of the sample. The sample was blood. The receptors were gathered from a woman under 30 with Graves' ophthalmopathy.

This clonotype appeared many times. This chain connects TRBV7-2 to TRBJ2-1; 9 bases agree with TRBD2. J was trimmed by 2 bases and V by 6 bases; bases with no gene match: 5. Germline V gene sequence: CDR1 SGHTA, CDR2 FQGNSA. This CDR3 has 15 residues. The CDR3 sequence is CASSYSGRPYNEQFF. The CDR3 nucleotides read TGTGCCAGCAGTTATAGCGGGAGACCCTACAATGAGCAGTTCTTC.

This clonotype has just a few counts. An end of the junction does not agree with germline; a read error may underlie this. The rearrangement links TRBV6-1 to TRBJ1-2; D unclear. The CDR3 has 15 residues. Per germline, CDR1 MNHNS and CDR2 SASEGT. The CDR3 sequence is CAGSDQAPAYYGYTF. The CDR3 nucleotides read TGTGCCGGCAGCGATCAAGCGCCAGCCTACTATGGCTACACCTTC.

This clonotype was recorded many times. V usage is TRBV9 and J usage is TRBJ2-2; TRBD1 or TRBD2 may be the D gene (5 bases each). V dropped 0 bases and J dropped 0 bases, with 6 bases sitting between them. CDR3 length: 15 residues. CDR1 is SGDLS and CDR2 is YYNGEE in the germline V gene. The CDR3 reads CASSVAGPNTGELFF. CDR3 nucleotide sequence: TGTGCCAGCAGCGTAGCGGGACCGAACACCGGGGAGCTGTTTTTT.

This clonotype was observed many times. DNA of the CDR3: TGTGCCACCAGTGATTTGGGACAGGGTCCCACCGGGGAGCTGTTTTTT. Translation: CATSDLGQGPTGELFF. The chain joins TRBV24-1 to TRBJ2-2, with TRBD1 identical over 8 bases. Germline CDR1 and CDR2: KGHDR and SFDVKD. With 0 bases clipped from V and 4 bases from J, the junction kept 3 bases outside the gene matches. The CDR3 length is 16 residues.

This clonotype has a count of ten or more. This chain joins TRBV5-1 and TRBJ2-5; D is ambiguous. The CDR3 loop spans 15 amino acids. V shed 1 base and J shed 2 bases, with 12 bases lying between them. Germline V gene sequence: CDR1 SGHRS, CDR2 YFSETQ. CDR3 nucleotides: TGCGCCAGCAGCTTGAGTTCTCAAGCGCAAGAGACCCAGTACTTC. Translated, it gives CASSLSSQAQETQYF. The whole variable domain, remainder taken from reference TRBV5-1 and TRBJ2-5, is KAGVTQTPRYLIKTRGQQVTLSCSPISGHRSVSWYQQTPGQGLQFLFEYFSETQRNKGNFPGRFSGRQFSNSRSEMNVSTLELGDSALYLCASSLSSQAQETQYFGPGTRLLVL.

The rearrangement joins TRBV20-1 to TRBJ1-1; D unresolved. Germline CDR1 reads DFQATT; CDR2 reads SNEGSKA (reference sequence). Trimming pared 3 bases from V and 3 bases from J, leaving 17 bases between. The CDR3 sequence is 15 residues long. The CDR3 reads CSASAVTFGDTEAFF. The CDR3 nucleotides are TGCAGTGCTAGCGCGGTGACTTTTGGGGACACTGAAGCTTTCTTT.

This clonotype showed up many times. The chain couples TRBV6-6 to TRBJ2-1, with a possible D match to TRBD2 (6 bases). The CDR3 consists of 13 residues. V lost 2 bases and J 12 bases, leaving 14 bases between the germline ends. The germline V gene has CDR1 MNHNY and CDR2 SVGAGI (reference sequence). This CDR3 is CASSYVPVGGQFF. In DNA, the CDR3 is TGTGCCAGCAGTTACGTTCCTGTGGGGGGGCAGTTCTTC.

This clonotype was observed at least ten times. The chain uses TRBV5-6 and TRBJ2-6, with D perhaps matching TRBD1 or TRBD2 (5 bases each). With 4 bases removed from V and 0 bases from J, the gap between germline ends came to 11 bases. The length of the CDR3 is 16 residues. Germline CDR1 reads SGHDT; CDR2 reads YYEEEE. This CDR3 reads CASSAGTNSGANVLTF. As DNA, the CDR3 is TGTGCCAGCAGCGCCGGGACGAACTCTGGGGCCAACGTCCTGACTTTC.

This clonotype was observed many times. V is TRBV6-1 and J is TRBJ2-7; 8 bases match TRBD1. Germline loops: CDR1 MNHNS, CDR2 SASEGT. The ends lost 5 bases at V and 5 bases at J; junction bases unmatched: 11. The CDR3 runs to 15 residues. Here the CDR3 reads CASSLWTGYDDEQYF. CDR3 bases: TGTGCCAGCAGTCTATGGACAGGGTACGACGACGAGCAGTACTTC.

The sample holds many counts of this clonotype. The chain carries TRBV4-3 and TRBJ2-2; D call uncertain. V was clipped by 0 bases and J by 0 bases, with 8 bases between them. The V gene's germline CDR1 is LGHNA and CDR2 YSLEER. This CDR3 has 16 residues. CDR3 amino acids: CASSQDLGTNTGELFF. As DNA, the CDR3 is TGCGCCAGCAGCCAAGATTTAGGGACGAACACCGGGGAGCTGTTTTTT.

The table lists this clonotype with a few counts. V and J are TRBV2 and TRBJ1-4; D is perhaps TRBD1 (6 bases). V lost 7 bases and J lost 8, with 17 bases in between. The CDR3 consists of 14 residues. CDR1 and CDR2 (germline): SNHLY, FYNNEI. The CDR3 region is CASTESGGGEKLFF. Here the CDR3 DNA reads TGTGCCAGCACCGAGTCCGGGGGGGGCGAAAAACTGTTTTTT.

The sample holds many counts of this clonotype. V is TRBV5-8 and J is TRBJ1-2; possible D gene TRBD1, 5 bases. Looked up from germline, CDR1 is SGHTS and CDR2 is YDEGEE. The CDR3 is 15 amino acids. V was cut by 6 bases and J by 5 bases, with 20 bases left in between. The CDR3 sequence is CASNGQGAMEYGYTF. In DNA, the CDR3 is TGTGCCAGCAACGGTCAGGGCGCGATGGAGTATGGCTACACCTTC.

The chain uses TRBV20-1 and TRBJ1-5, with D uncertain. This CDR3 is built from 13 residues. Trimming removed 0 bases at V and 6 bases at J, with 9 bases between. Germline CDR1 DFQATT, CDR2 SNEGSKA (reference sequence). Written as DNA, the CDR3 is TGCAGTGCTAGAGATTGGGCGCGTCAGCCCCAGCATTTT. Translating it yields CSARDWARQPQHF.

The CDR3 DNA reads TGTGCCAGCAGCCCGGGGACAGGGCTTGAAGCTTTCTTT. This encodes CASSPGTGLEAFF. This chain links TRBV7-8 with TRBJ1-1; TRBD1 aligns across 9 bases. The CDR3 sequence is 13 residues long. The ends lost 5 bases at V and 7 bases at J; junction bases unmatched: 5. The germline V gene encodes CDR1 SGHVS and CDR2 FQNEAQ.

The rearrangement uses TRBV5-1 and TRBJ2-6; D is unclear. Germline V gene lookup returns CDR1 SGHRS and CDR2 YFSETQ. The length of the CDR3 is 14 residues. Trimming shortened V by 4 bases and J by 2 bases, and 7 bases separated the two germline ends. CDR3 bases: TGCGCCAGCAGCCCGGAAGCTGGGGCCAACGTCCTGACTTTC. The encoded protein is CASSPEAGANVLTF.

Ten or more counts support this clonotype. The chain links TRBV19 to TRBJ2-1, with D perhaps being TRBD1 or TRBD2 (6 bases each). CDR1 is LNHDA and CDR2 is SQIVND in the germline V gene (reference sequence). Between the trimmed V and J ends, which lost 6 bases and 6 bases, there was a span of 15 bases. This CDR3 spans 14 amino acids. CDR3 DNA: TGTGCCAGTAGAGAGGGGGGTGGACGCAATGAGCAGTTCTTC. This encodes CASREGGGRNEQFF.

This clonotype showed up many times. The chain combines TRBV7-9 with TRBJ2-7; no firm D call. The CDR3 is 13 residues long. CDR1 is SEHNR and CDR2 is FQNEAQ in the germline V gene (reference sequence). Trimming cost V 5 bases and J 3 bases, with 11 bases left between them. The CDR3 sequence is CASSRTNDYEQYF. DNA of the CDR3: TGTGCCAGCAGCCGTACTAACGACTACGAGCAGTACTTC.

The chain combines TRBV11-2 with TRBJ2-2; TRBD2 matches 8 bases. This CDR3 is 16 amino acids long. Germline V gene lookup returns CDR1 SGHAT and CDR2 FQNNGV. Losses at the gene ends were 7 bases for V and 2 bases for J; bases not matched to a gene: 9. CDR3 DNA sequence: TGTGCCAGCACCATTCGGGAGGGCCGAAACACCGGGGAGCTGTTTTTT. Amino acid sequence: CASTIREGRNTGELFF.

This clonotype was seen a handful of times. V is TRBV30 and J is TRBJ2-2; D may match TRBD1 or TRBD2 (5 bases each). The CDR3 sequence is 15 residues long. Germline V gene data show CDR1 as GTSNPN and CDR2 as SVGIG (reference sequence). With 1 base removed from V and 3 bases from J, the gap between germline ends came to 12 bases. The CDR3 DNA is TGTGCCTGGAGTGCTACCGAGGGGTACACCGGGGAGCTGTTTTTT. This sequence encodes CAWSATEGYTGELFF. Complete variable domain (other parts from reference TRBV30 and TRBJ2-2): SQTIHQWPATLVQPVGSPLSLECTVEGTSNPNLYWYRQAAGRGLQLLFYSVGIGQISSEVPQNLSASRPQDRQFILSSKKLLLSDSGFYLCAWSATEGYTGELFFGEGSRLTVL.